The clone carrying this T cell receptor (beta chain) was recorded only once. This sample stems from a study of blood T cell repertoires in COVID-19. Study-level information: Sources were T cells, B-cell-depleted T cells, or PBMCs; the material itself was cDNA or gDNA.

Per the germline V gene, CDR1 is ENHRY and CDR2 is SYGVKD. The CDR3 covers 13 residues. The trim removed 10 bases at V and 1 base at J, leaving 4 bases unmatched. Participant ages covered about 18 to 95 years across some 25 US areas. Resolution of symptoms, clearance, or two negative PCRs was present in recovered Cohort 3 donors. The repertoire was sequenced with immunoSEQ multiplex PCR; TCRdb's copy has only in-frame clones and lacks some. This sample yields 200,000 to 250,000 clones, of which over 75% are seen a single time; over 1.5% belongs to the top ten. The sequenced sample consisted of PBMCs or T cells enriched from blood (not recorded which). The clonotype was recovered from a man in his forties who had recovered from COVID-19. The chain couples TRBV10-3 to TRBJ1-5; 7 bases map to TRBD1. The CDR3 DNA reads as TGTGCCAGCGGACAGGCGAGCAATCAGCCCCAGCATTTT. Translation: CASGQASNQPQHF.